The sample holds a few counts of the clone carrying this T cell receptor beta chain. Its antigen remains unidentified. Using a J-beta primer mix together with a sample-barcoded 5' primer, a second PCR was run for roughly 7 to 12 cycles. TCRdb re-called the 5' RACE reads through MiXCR, storing one row per CDR3 protein. Among approximately 580,000 distinct CDR3 sequences listed, 24% were seen once. The CDR3 covers 19 residues. V was pared by 11 bases and J by 1 base, with 32 bases between. Germline CDR1 and CDR2: SGHVS and FNYEAQ. The source of the sample is a study of blood T cells in healthy people across ages. The study's findings and limits: Researchers report that TCR beta diversity correlated strongly with naive T cell percentage. When set beside aged donors, long-lived donors presented more naive CD4+ cells and higher diversity.

These same records also appear under a second study, on T cells of mothers and their children. From that report: Inherited differences only slightly affect thymic shaping of TCR recombination output. Sequencing revealed no T cell clones that were persistent and microchimeric.

This sequence joins TRBV7-6 and TRBJ2-5; the D is unclear. The origin of this receptor is a boy younger than 18 in good health. Sequencing was carried out using blood. The CDR3 loop reads CAGNTPSGLQERVQETQYF. CDR3 nucleotide sequence: TGTGCCGGCAACACCCCGTCAGGTCTCCAGGAAAGGGTCCAAGAGACCCAGTACTTC.